Reported below is one TCR beta chain. Antigen: not known. Germline CDR1 and CDR2: SGHAT and FQNNGV. The CDR3 covers 15 residues. V lost 4 bases to trimming and J lost 4 bases, with 16 bases between them. The data derive from a study of shared clonotypes between healthy human individuals. General observations from the study: Incompleteness in sorted-subset sequencing, despite large depth, was shown by rarefaction.

The assay was run at deep level. When replicate PCRs were run on sorted subsets, they used around 200 ng DNA, 28,000 or so T cell genomes. Sequencing was performed with immunoSEQ multiplex PCR; in TCRdb, only in-frame clones are kept and a portion is missing. The sample records fewer than 2.5 million clones, 93% being singletons. V and J are TRBV11-2 and TRBJ2-5; a weak D match, TRBD2 (7 bases). The specimen was naive CD4+ T cells from PBMCs. Subset meaning: CD45RA+ positively selected. This TCR came from a man in his late teens or twenties in good health. Some clones in this sample may be carry-over from other donors' samples. The chain's CDR3 is CASSSIGLGGETQYF. The CDR3 coding sequence is TGTGCCAGCAGCTCGATAGGACTAGGGGGAGAGACCCAGTACTTC.